The 28 T cell receptor beta chains below come from one sample, sequenced in a study of a mutant IDH1 vaccine in newly diagnosed glioma. No antigen has been identified for these receptors. Clones were sequenced by immunoSEQ multiplex PCR, and TCRdb holds only the in-frame ones, with some missing. The data hold under 40,000 clones, with roughly 80% observed a single time. Time point denoted: week 47, end of study. Topical imiquimod was applied with each vaccine dose, which held 300 ug of mutant IDH1 20-mer peptide. Specimen: PBMCs, collected from a glioma patient whose treatment included an IDH1 peptide vaccine. These receptors came from a man aged 25-45 years with glioma.

In this sample, this clone turned up once. The rearrangement links TRBV5-1 to TRBJ1-3, with D possibly matching TRBD1 (5 bases). CDR3 size: 15 residues. The germline V and J ends were trimmed by 0 bases and 0 bases, with 7 bases remaining between them. Germline V gene lookup returns CDR1 SGHRS and CDR2 YFSETQ. CDR3 DNA sequence: TGCGCCAGCAGCTTGGCACAGGACTCTGGAAACACCATATATTTT. This encodes CASSLAQDSGNTIYF.

This clone has only a few counts. The chain has TRBV4-3 and TRBJ2-1; 8 nucleotides agree with TRBD1. The CDR3 spans 14 residues. Trimming removed 4 bases from V and 5 bases from J; junction bases left unmatched: 4. Germline lookup yields CDR1 LGHNA and CDR2 YSLEER. CDR3 sequence reads: CASSPWTGHNEQFF. The CDR3 bases are TGCGCCAGCAGCCCCTGGACAGGGCACAATGAGCAGTTCTTC.

This chain connects TRBV29-1 to TRBJ2-5; 8 bases line up with TRBD1. Trimming took 7 bases from V and 3 from J; bases not matched to a gene: 4. The CDR3 is made up of 12 amino acids. Germline lookup yields CDR1 SQVTM and CDR2 ANQGSEA. The CDR3 loop reads CSAPTGEETQYF. As DNA, the CDR3 is TGCAGCGCACCGACAGGGGAAGAGACCCAGTACTTC.

This chain joins TRBV28 and TRBJ1-2; no clear D gene. V lost 6 bases to trimming and J lost 0 bases, with 14 bases between them. CDR1 and CDR2 from the germline V gene are MDHEN and SYDVKM. The CDR3 extends over 15 amino acids. Here the CDR3 DNA reads TGTGCCAGCAGCCTCGTACAGCGTACTAACTATGGCTACACCTTC. Its protein is CASSLVQRTNYGYTF.

This clone was recorded a few times. This rearrangement joins TRBV15 to TRBJ1-4; D remains ambiguous. This CDR3 is built from 10 residues. Per the germline V gene, CDR1 is LNHNV and CDR2 is YYDKDF (reference sequence). Trimming pared 1 base from V and 11 bases from J, leaving 2 bases between. CDR3 DNA sequence: TGTGCCACCAGCAGAGGGAAACTGTTTTTT. This gives the protein CATSRGKLFF.

This clone is a singleton in its sample. This chain's CDR3 is CASSDSPRGYGYTF. CDR3 DNA: TGTGCCAGCAGCGACTCCCCCCGCGGCTATGGCTACACCTTC. V usage is TRBV6-5 and J usage is TRBJ1-2; no firm D call. CDR1 and CDR2 from the germline V gene are MNHEY and SVGAGI. Trimming cost V 6 bases and J 4 bases, with 15 bases left between them. This CDR3 has 14 amino acids.

Only one count was recorded for this clone. The genes are TRBV29-1 and TRBJ2-5, with D maybe TRBD2 (5 bases). Per germline, CDR1 SQVTM and CDR2 ANQGSEA. The V and J ends lost 4 bases and 5 bases respectively, with 17 bases between them. The CDR3 consists of 14 residues. The DNA for the CDR3 is TGCAGCGTTGTCCGGACTTCCCCGGGGGAGACCCAGTACTTC. It encodes CSVVRTSPGETQYF.

This clone appeared once. V usage is TRBV5-4 and J usage is TRBJ1-3, with TRBD1 identical over 7 bases. Germline V lookup: CDR1 SGHNT, CDR2 YYREEE (reference sequence). This CDR3 is 18 amino acids long. With V trimmed by 7 bases and J by 0 bases, 16 bases remained unmatched. This CDR3 is CASGLGGGRGNSGNTIYF. The CDR3 coding sequence is TGTGCCAGCGGCCTGGGAGGGGGCAGGGGAAACTCTGGAAACACCATATATTTT.

The V and J genes are TRBV7-2 and TRBJ2-3; possible D gene TRBD2, 5 bases. V lost 6 bases and J lost 2, with 12 bases in between. The CDR3 loop spans 14 amino acids. Germline V gene lookup returns CDR1 SGHTA and CDR2 FQGNSA. CDR3 coding DNA: TGTGCCAGCAGATATGGGAGAGACACAGATACGCAGTATTTT. Translation: CASRYGRDTDTQYF.

This clone was detected only a few times. V is TRBV10-2 and J is TRBJ2-1; 7 bases map to TRBD2. The germline V gene encodes CDR1 WSHSY and CDR2 SAAADI. V was pared by 7 bases and J by 4 bases, with 13 bases of the junction left unmatched. This CDR3 spans 16 amino acids. In nucleotides, the CDR3 is TGCGCCAGCATCCGAGAGCGGGAACCCTCTTACAATGAGCAGTTCTTC. It specifies CASIREREPSYNEQFF.

The rearrangement uses TRBV2 and TRBJ1-3; D is ambiguous. Germline-derived CDR1 and CDR2 are SNHLY and FYNNEI. The CDR3 covers 14 residues. V dropped 2 bases and J dropped 5 bases, with 10 bases sitting between them. Written as DNA, the CDR3 is TGTGCCAGCAGTGAACTATCTACTCGAAACACCATATATTTT. Protein: CASSELSTRNTIYF.

The chain employs TRBV6-1 and TRBJ2-5, with D unclear. Per the germline V gene, CDR1 is MNHNS and CDR2 is SASEGT. CDR3 size: 13 residues. Trimming took 4 bases from V and 9 from J, leaving 15 bases between them. CDR3 amino acids: CASSVGKDMAQYF. As DNA, the CDR3 is TGTGCCAGCAGTGTGGGGAAGGATATGGCCCAGTACTTC.

The V gene is TRBV28, the J gene TRBJ1-5, with TRBD1 matching 10 bases. The CDR3 totals 15 residues. The germline V gene encodes CDR1 MDHEN and CDR2 SYDVKM. Losses at the gene ends were 4 bases for V and 6 bases for J; bases not matched to a gene: 6. CDR3 nucleotides: TGTGCCAGCAGTTCGCCGGGACAGGGGTTTCAGCCCCAGCATTTT. The encoded protein is CASSSPGQGFQPQHF.

The rearrangement uses TRBV7-9 and TRBJ2-7, with D possibly being TRBD1 (5 bases). The CDR3 is made up of 13 amino acids. The germline V gene encodes CDR1 SEHNR and CDR2 FQNEAQ (reference sequence). V was trimmed by 0 bases and J by 6 bases, leaving 9 bases between them. CDR3 in DNA: TGTGCCAGCAGCTTAGCTAGGGGTCGCGAGCAGTACTTC. Translation gives CASSLARGREQYF.

The chain joins TRBV27 to TRBJ2-2, with D hard to call. Germline CDR1 and CDR2: MNHEY and SMNVEV (reference sequence). The CDR3 length is 14 residues. V lost 5 bases to trimming and J lost 3 bases, with 10 bases between them. CDR3: CASSQTLYTGELFF. DNA of the CDR3: TGTGCCAGCAGTCAAACCCTTTACACCGGGGAGCTGTTTTTT.

Here the CDR3 reads CASSPGQGNQPQHF. For the CDR3, the DNA is TGCGCCAGCAGCCCGGGACAGGGGAATCAGCCCCAGCATTTT. The chain recombines TRBV5-1 with TRBJ1-5; 10 bases fit TRBD1. The CDR3 sequence is 14 residues long. Germline lookup yields CDR1 SGHRS and CDR2 YFSETQ. V shed 4 bases and J 4 bases; nucleotides not matched to a gene: 2. The variable domain in full, with the rest retrieved from reference TRBV5-1 and TRBJ1-5, is KAGVTQTPRYLIKTRGQQVTLSCSPISGHRSVSWYQQTPGQGLQFLFEYFSETQRNKGNFPGRFSGRQFSNSRSEMNVSTLELGDSALYLCASSPGQGNQPQHFGDGTRLSIL.

V is TRBV5-1 and J is TRBJ1-1, with a possible D match to TRBD1 (5 bases). The CDR3 consists of 15 residues. Germline CDR1 and CDR2: SGHRS and YFSETQ. Between the trimmed V and J ends, which lost 3 bases and 3 bases, there was a span of 15 bases. The CDR3 region is CASSSHRGEDTEAFF. In nucleotides, the CDR3 is TGCGCCAGCAGCTCCCATCGGGGGGAGGACACTGAAGCTTTCTTT.

This chain joins TRBV10-3 and TRBJ2-3; D might be TRBD2 (6 bases). Trimming shortened V by 10 bases and J by 0 bases, and 11 bases separated the two germline ends. This CDR3 has 13 residues. Germline V lookup: CDR1 ENHRY, CDR2 SYGVKD. The CDR3 region is CATGGTSTDTQYF. CDR3 DNA sequence: TGTGCCACCGGCGGGACGAGCACAGATACGCAGTATTTT.

The V gene is TRBV27, the J gene TRBJ1-1; tentative D call: TRBD1 (6 bases). The CDR3 runs 15 residues. Germline V CDR1 and CDR2: MNHEY, SMNVEV (reference sequence). Between the trimmed V and J ends, which lost 7 bases and 0 bases, there was a span of 15 bases. CDR3 protein: CASKGGSGLNTEAFF. CDR3 coding DNA: TGTGCCAGCAAGGGGGGAAGTGGTCTGAACACTGAAGCTTTCTTT.

The J gene is TRBJ1-5, the V gene TRBV7-6; 8 bases are a match to TRBD1. The CDR3 contains 16 residues. V trimming: 5 bases; J trimming: 6 bases; junction bases outside the gene matches: 12. Germline CDR1 is SGHVS and CDR2 is FNYEAQ. Here the CDR3 DNA reads TGTGCCAGCAGCCCAATACCAGGGGGCGTGGGTCAGCCCCAGCATTTT. This encodes CASSPIPGGVGQPQHF.

The rearrangement links TRBV4-1 to TRBJ1-2; D is uncertain. The CDR3 runs to 14 residues. Germline values: CDR1 MGHRA, CDR2 YSYEKL. V gave up 0 bases and J gave up 2 bases, with 7 bases separating them. The CDR3 protein is CASSQDTSNYGYTF. DNA of the CDR3: TGCGCCAGCAGCCAAGACACTTCGAACTATGGCTACACCTTC.

The chain is built from TRBV27 and TRBJ2-2, with D hard to call. The length of the CDR3 is 15 residues. The V end was cut by 2 bases, the J end by 1 base, with 8 bases between. From germline, CDR1 is MNHEY and CDR2 SMNVEV (reference sequence). CDR3 residues: CASSLDPENTGELFF. The CDR3 bases are TGTGCCAGCAGTTTAGATCCGGAGAACACCGGGGAGCTGTTTTTT.

V and J are TRBV5-5 and TRBJ2-6, with 7 bases matching TRBD1. This CDR3 has 17 residues. Germline CDR1 reads SGHKS; CDR2 reads YYEKEE (reference sequence). J was trimmed by 2 bases and V by 0 bases; bases with no gene match: 5. CDR3 nucleotides: TGTGCCAGCAGCTTGGGTTTAGGGGGCGCTGGGGCCAACGTCCTGACTTTC. Its protein product is CASSLGLGGAGANVLTF.

This clone came up a few times. This chain uses TRBV5-1 with TRBJ1-1; D ambiguous. Germline loops: CDR1 SGHRS, CDR2 YFSETQ. This CDR3 has 16 residues. Trimming pared 0 bases from V and 0 bases from J, leaving 12 bases between. The CDR3 sequence is CASSLELPGVNTEAFF. In nucleotides, the CDR3 is TGCGCCAGCAGCTTGGAACTCCCTGGAGTGAACACTGAAGCTTTCTTT. The whole variable domain, remainder taken from reference TRBV5-1 and TRBJ1-1, is KAGVTQTPRYLIKTRGQQVTLSCSPISGHRSVSWYQQTPGQGLQFLFEYFSETQRNKGNFPGRFSGRQFSNSRSEMNVSTLELGDSALYLCASSLELPGVNTEAFFGQGTRLTVV.

This chain connects TRBV29-1 to TRBJ2-2; D is ambiguous. The CDR3 covers 12 residues. The V gene's germline CDR1 is SQVTM and CDR2 ANQGSEA. Trimming stripped 8 bases from V and 6 bases from J, with 13 bases between. The DNA of the CDR3 is TGCAGCTCCGGCGCGCGCTCCGGGGAGCTGTTTTTT. As protein: CSSGARSGELFF.

J is TRBJ2-3 and V is TRBV29-1; no clear D gene. CDR3 length equals 12 residues. The V and J ends lost 4 bases and 2 bases respectively, with 7 bases between them. Germline CDR1 SQVTM, CDR2 ANQGSEA. The CDR3 DNA is TGCAGCGTTGTGCCCGTCACAGATACGCAGTATTTT. It translates to CSVVPVTDTQYF.

The chain recombines TRBV5-5 with TRBJ2-5; perhaps TRBD1 as D (5 bases). The V gene lost 4 bases and the J gene lost 3 bases, with 10 bases spanning the gap. Germline V gene data show CDR1 as SGHKS and CDR2 as YYEKEE (reference sequence). The CDR3 is 13 amino acids. The DNA of the CDR3 is TGTGCCAGCAGCCCCACGACAGAAGAGACCCAGTACTTC. This encodes CASSPTTEETQYF.

The chain combines TRBV5-5 with TRBJ2-2; D perhaps matches TRBD2 (5 bases). This CDR3 has 15 amino acids. Trimming pared 4 bases from V and 4 bases from J, leaving 14 bases between. Germline CDR1 SGHKS, CDR2 YYEKEE (reference sequence). CDR3 sequence: CASSRGLEGTGELFF. CDR3 sequence (DNA): TGTGCCAGCAGCCGGGGTCTCGAGGGCACCGGGGAGCTGTTTTTT.